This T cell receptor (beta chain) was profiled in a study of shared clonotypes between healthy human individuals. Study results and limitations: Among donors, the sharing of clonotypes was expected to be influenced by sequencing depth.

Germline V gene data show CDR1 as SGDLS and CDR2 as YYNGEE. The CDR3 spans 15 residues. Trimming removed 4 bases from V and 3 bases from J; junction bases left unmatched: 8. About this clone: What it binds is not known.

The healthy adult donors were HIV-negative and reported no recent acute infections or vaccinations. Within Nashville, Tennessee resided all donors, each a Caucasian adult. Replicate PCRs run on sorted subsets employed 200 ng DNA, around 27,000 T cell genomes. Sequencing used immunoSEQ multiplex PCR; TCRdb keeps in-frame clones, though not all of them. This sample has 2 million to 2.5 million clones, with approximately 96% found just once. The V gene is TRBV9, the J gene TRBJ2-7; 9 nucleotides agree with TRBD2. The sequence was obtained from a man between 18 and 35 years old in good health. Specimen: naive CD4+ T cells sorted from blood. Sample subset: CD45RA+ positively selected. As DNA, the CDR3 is TGTGCCAGCAGCCGCCTAGCGGGGATAAACTACGAGCAGTACTTC. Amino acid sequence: CASSRLAGINYEQYF.